This T cell receptor (beta chain) was sequenced in a study of T and B cells in COVID-19 patients. For the study at large: The recovered patients had mostly mild to moderate COVID-19 with outpatient management. Most of the roughly 20 active-infection patients had comorbidities associated with unfavorable COVID-19 outcome. Study results and caveats: CD4+, regulatory T cell, CD8+ and sorted SARS-CoV-2-responsive or tetramer+ T cells were not yet sequenced. In COVID-19 patients, T cell receptor beta variable and joining gene use was reportedly strongly skewed.

BIOMED2 TRB-A/B primer pools were used in multiplex TRB PCR. A single record per CDR3 protein comes from TCRdb applying MiXCR to the multiplex PCR reads. The sample lists roughly 4,700 distinct CDR3 sequences; approximately 30% were seen once. This clonotype is medium-sized within its sample. Its specificity is unknown. From blood, about 240-550 ng of genomic DNA served as TRB template. The germline CDR1 and CDR2 sequences are SGHDT and YYEEEE. The CDR3 contains 16 residues. The germline V and J ends were trimmed by 0 bases and 1 base, with 13 bases remaining between them. Sequencing was carried out using blood. The chain joins TRBV5-6 to TRBJ1-1, with a tentative D call TRBD1 (6 bases). The receptor was derived from a human donor with active COVID-19. The CDR3 coding sequence is TGTGCCAGCAGCTTGGCCGACGGGACACGGAACACTGAAGCTTTCTTT. Amino acid sequence: CASSLADGTRNTEAFF.